A selection of T cell receptor beta chains follows, all from one sample in a study of blood T cell repertoires in COVID-19. Profiling relied on immunoSEQ multiplex PCR, and the TCRdb table lists in-frame clones only, not all of them. The table records tens of thousands of clones, 70% to 90% of them present only once. The sample consisted of peripheral blood. These receptors were collected from a man in his fifties or sixties with COVID-19, enrolled during active disease. CDR3s include the opening cysteine and the closing phenylalanine or tryptophan. A D gene is named only where the DNA matches it firmly. Size is stated for part of the rows, as once, few or many counts, or as a class when the clone is expanded.

d_gene: TRBD1
abundance: .
j_gene: TRBJ2-1
v_gene: TRBV19
CDR3aa: CATQTGVGGEQFF
CDR3nt: TGTGCCACCCAGACAGGGGTGGGAGGTGAGCAGTTCTTC

d_gene: .
abundance: .
j_gene: TRBJ1-1
v_gene: TRBV2
CDR3aa: CASSVHGSPEAFF
CDR3nt: TGTGCCAGCAGTGTCCACGGTAGCCCTGAAGCTTTCTTT

d_gene: .
abundance: .
j_gene: TRBJ2-5
v_gene: TRBV11-2
CDR3aa: CASSLIPGGETQYF
CDR3nt: TGTGCCAGCAGCCTAATCCCCGGCGGAGAGACCCAGTACTTC

d_gene: .
abundance: .
j_gene: TRBJ1-1
v_gene: TRBV12-3/TRBV12-4
CDR3aa: CASSFTGGSEAFF
CDR3nt: TGTGCCAGCAGTTTTACGGGGGGCTCTGAAGCTTTCTTT

d_gene: .
abundance: .
j_gene: TRBJ1-4
v_gene: TRBV30
CDR3aa: CAWSNGPLLTNEKLFF
CDR3nt: TGTGCCTGGAGTAACGGTCCCCTTTTAACTAATGAAAAACTGTTTTTT

d_gene: TRBD2
abundance: .
j_gene: TRBJ2-5
v_gene: TRBV11-2
CDR3aa: CASSLALAGGGETQYF
CDR3nt: TGTGCCAGCAGCTTAGCCCTAGCGGGGGGAGGAGAGACCCAGTACTTC

d_gene: TRBD1
abundance: .
j_gene: TRBJ1-6
v_gene: TRBV9
CDR3aa: CASSAGQGSSPLHF
CDR3nt: TGTGCCAGCAGCGCCGGACAGGGGTCTTCACCCCTCCACTTT

d_gene: .
abundance: .
j_gene: TRBJ1-5
v_gene: TRBV7-2
CDR3aa: CASSLDPGQPQHF
CDR3nt: TGTGCCAGCAGCTTAGACCCCGGGCAGCCCCAGCATTTT

d_gene: .
abundance: .
j_gene: TRBJ1-2
v_gene: TRBV12-1
CDR3aa: CASSLNAGGCYGYTF
CDR3nt: TGTGCCAGCAGCCTCAACGCTGGGGGGTGCTATGGCTACACCTTC

d_gene: .
abundance: .
j_gene: TRBJ2-3
v_gene: TRBV5-1
CDR3aa: CASSGRVSDTQYF
CDR3nt: TGCGCCAGCAGTGGCAGGGTTTCAGATACGCAGTATTTT

d_gene: TRBD2
abundance: .
j_gene: TRBJ2-1
v_gene: TRBV9
CDR3aa: CASSPLAGGPNNEQFF
CDR3nt: TGTGCCAGCAGCCCCTTAGCGGGGGGGCCGAACAATGAGCAGTTCTTC

d_gene: .
abundance: .
j_gene: TRBJ1-2
v_gene: TRBV24-1
CDR3aa: CATSDPLSGRAYGYTF
CDR3nt: TGTGCCACCAGTGATCCCCTCTCAGGCAGAGCCTATGGCTACACCTTC

d_gene: TRBD2
abundance: .
j_gene: TRBJ2-7
v_gene: TRBV27
CDR3aa: CASSPPGGLHEQYF
CDR3nt: TGTGCCAGCAGTCCCCCGGGGGGGTTGCACGAGCAGTACTTC

d_gene: .
abundance: .
j_gene: TRBJ2-5
v_gene: TRBV7-3
CDR3aa: CASSQTVEETQYF
CDR3nt: TGTGCCAGCAGCCAGACAGTTGAAGAGACCCAGTACTTC

d_gene: TRBD2
abundance: .
j_gene: TRBJ2-1
v_gene: TRBV5-6
CDR3aa: CASSLFSSGGWNEQFF
CDR3nt: TGTGCCAGCAGCTTGTTTTCTAGCGGGGGGTGGAATGAGCAGTTCTTC

d_gene: TRBD1
abundance: .
j_gene: TRBJ1-2
v_gene: TRBV7-8
CDR3aa: CASSLGLGQGYYGYTF
CDR3nt: TGTGCCAGCAGCTTAGGTTTGGGACAGGGTTACTATGGCTACACCTTC

d_gene: .
abundance: .
j_gene: TRBJ1-4
v_gene: TRBV6-2/TRBV6-3
CDR3aa: CASSYAQGRGEKLFF
CDR3nt: TGTGCCAGCAGTTACGCACAGGGAAGAGGTGAAAAACTGTTTTTT

d_gene: .
abundance: .
j_gene: TRBJ1-6
v_gene: TRBV6-5
CDR3aa: CASSSGGFGNSPLHF
CDR3nt: TGTGCCAGCAGTTCAGGAGGTTTTGGTAATTCACCCCTCCACTTT

d_gene: .
abundance: .
j_gene: TRBJ1-3
v_gene: TRBV21-1
CDR3aa: CASSKVNIGNTIYF
CDR3nt: TGTGCCAGCAGCAAAGTTAACATCGGAAACACCATATATTTT

d_gene: TRBD1
abundance: .
j_gene: TRBJ1-4
v_gene: TRBV5-4
CDR3aa: CASSTTGVVEKLFF
CDR3nt: TGTGCCAGCAGCACCACAGGGGTTGTAGAAAAACTGTTTTTT

d_gene: TRBD1
abundance: .
j_gene: TRBJ1-3
v_gene: TRBV11-3
CDR3aa: CASSPKQGVTDTIYF
CDR3nt: TGTGCCAGCAGCCCTAAACAGGGGGTAACAGACACCATATATTTT

d_gene: .
abundance: .
j_gene: TRBJ2-1
v_gene: TRBV29-1
CDR3aa: CSVGTWHEQFF
CDR3nt: TGCAGCGTGGGGACATGGCATGAGCAGTTCTTC

d_gene: .
abundance: .
j_gene: TRBJ2-1
v_gene: TRBV19
CDR3aa: CASTPVNRVGNEQFF
CDR3nt: TGTGCCAGTACCCCGGTGAACAGGGTGGGCAATGAGCAGTTCTTC

d_gene: .
abundance: .
j_gene: TRBJ2-5
v_gene: TRBV5-8
CDR3aa: CASSLVQDWETQYF
CDR3nt: TGTGCCAGCAGCTTGGTGCAGGACTGGGAGACCCAGTACTTC

d_gene: .
abundance: .
j_gene: TRBJ2-7
v_gene: TRBV9
CDR3aa: CASSPRGVGDEQYF
CDR3nt: TGTGCCAGCAGCCCTCGCGGGGTCGGGGACGAGCAGTACTTC

d_gene: TRBD1
abundance: .
j_gene: TRBJ1-1
v_gene: TRBV30
CDR3aa: CALESRGQRAFF
CDR3nt: TGTGCACTGGAGTCCAGGGGGCAACGAGCTTTCTTT

d_gene: .
abundance: once
j_gene: TRBJ2-2
v_gene: TRBV15
CDR3aa: CATSRGLRQVNTGELFF
CDR3nt: TGTGCCACCAGCAGAGGGTTGAGACAGGTGAACACCGGGGAGCTGTTTTTT

d_gene: .
abundance: .
j_gene: TRBJ1-2
v_gene: TRBV7-9
CDR3aa: CASSFSAGPPREGYTF
CDR3nt: TGTGCCAGCAGCTTCTCCGCTGGGCCCCCCCGGGAGGGCTACACCTTC

d_gene: .
abundance: .
j_gene: TRBJ2-7
v_gene: TRBV4-3
CDR3aa: CASSQGQGGVYEQYF
CDR3nt: TGCGCCAGCAGCCAAGGACAAGGGGGTGTCTACGAGCAGTACTTC

d_gene: TRBD1
abundance: .
j_gene: TRBJ2-3
v_gene: TRBV11-2
CDR3aa: CASSPDRGDTDTQYF
CDR3nt: TGTGCCAGCAGCCCCGACAGGGGGGACACAGATACGCAGTATTTT

d_gene: .
abundance: few
j_gene: TRBJ1-2
v_gene: TRBV4-1
CDR3aa: CASSQDRAVNYGYTF
CDR3nt: TGCGCCAGCAGCCAAGACAGGGCCGTCAACTATGGCTACACCTTC

d_gene: TRBD2
abundance: .
j_gene: TRBJ2-2
v_gene: TRBV27
CDR3aa: CASSRASSGGTYTGELFF
CDR3nt: TGTGCCAGCAGTCGAGCCTCTAGCGGGGGCACATACACCGGGGAGCTGTTTTTT

d_gene: .
abundance: .
j_gene: TRBJ2-3
v_gene: TRBV11-2
CDR3aa: CASSPLTAEATDTQYF
CDR3nt: TGTGCCAGCAGCCCACTTACCGCGGAGGCCACAGATACGCAGTATTTT

d_gene: TRBD1
abundance: .
j_gene: TRBJ2-3
v_gene: TRBV20-1
CDR3aa: CSASRQGGSTDTQYF
CDR3nt: TGCAGTGCTAGTAGACAGGGTGGAAGCACAGATACGCAGTATTTT

d_gene: TRBD1
abundance: .
j_gene: TRBJ1-3
v_gene: TRBV7-2
CDR3aa: CASSPDRGQGNTIYF
CDR3nt: TGTGCCAGCAGCCCCGACAGGGGGCAGGGAAACACCATATATTTT

d_gene: .
abundance: .
j_gene: TRBJ2-1
v_gene: TRBV5-1
CDR3aa: CASRKGSGFNEQFF
CDR3nt: TGCGCCAGCCGGAAGGGGTCAGGGTTCAATGAGCAGTTCTTC

d_gene: .
abundance: .
j_gene: TRBJ2-5
v_gene: TRBV7-2
CDR3aa: CASSSAVRDQETQYF
CDR3nt: TGTGCCAGCAGCTCAGCCGTCAGGGACCAAGAGACCCAGTACTTC

d_gene: TRBD1
abundance: .
j_gene: TRBJ2-7
v_gene: TRBV3-1/TRBV3-2
CDR3aa: CASSPDRGLLSYEQYF
CDR3nt: TGTGCCAGCAGCCCTGACAGGGGTCTTCTCTCCTACGAGCAGTACTTC

d_gene: TRBD1
abundance: .
j_gene: TRBJ2-3
v_gene: TRBV2
CDR3aa: CASSETQGAKNTQYF
CDR3nt: TGTGCCAGCAGTGAAACTCAGGGGGCAAAGAATACGCAGTATTTT

d_gene: TRBD1
abundance: .
j_gene: TRBJ2-3
v_gene: TRBV11-2
CDR3aa: CASSLRQGADTQYF
CDR3nt: TGTGCCAGCAGTTTAAGACAGGGGGCAGATACGCAGTATTTT

d_gene: TRBD2
abundance: .
j_gene: TRBJ2-7
v_gene: TRBV20-1
CDR3aa: CSASPGLAGQSYEQYF
CDR3nt: TGCAGTGCTAGTCCCGGACTAGCGGGGCAGTCCTACGAGCAGTACTTC

d_gene: .
abundance: .
j_gene: TRBJ1-2
v_gene: TRBV14
CDR3aa: CASSQGGFYRGYTF
CDR3nt: TGTGCCAGCAGCCAAGGGGGCTTTTATCGCGGCTACACCTTC

d_gene: .
abundance: few
j_gene: TRBJ1-2
v_gene: TRBV9
CDR3aa: CASSVRPGGLYGYTF
CDR3nt: TGTGCCAGCAGCGTACGTCCGGGCGGACTCTATGGCTACACCTTC

d_gene: .
abundance: .
j_gene: TRBJ1-6
v_gene: TRBV4-1
CDR3aa: CASSQVQRDWDNSPLHF
CDR3nt: TGCGCCAGCAGCCAAGTTCAAAGGGACTGGGATAATTCACCCCTCCACTTT